Presented here are 5 T cell receptor beta chains from one specimen sequenced in a study of response to subunit inactivated influenza vaccine. MiXCR was run by TCRdb on the RT-PCR reads, yielding one entry per CDR3 protein. The table includes roughly 700,000 distinct CDR3 sequences, roughly 14% detected once. The sample here was PBMCs from blood, taken roughly 12 days after vaccination. These receptors originate from a middle-aged man who received an inactivated influenza vaccine.

Ten or more counts support this clonotype. V usage is TRBV28 and J usage is TRBJ2-1, with 8 nucleotides matching TRBD2. This CDR3 comprises 13 residues. Germline trimming cut 6 bases from V and 6 bases from J; bases unmatched to any gene: 4. The germline V gene encodes CDR1 MDHEN and CDR2 SYDVKM. CDR3 DNA sequence: TGTGCCAGCAGCCCGGGAGGGGCCAATGAGCAGTTCTTC. Amino acids: CASSPGGANEQFF. Complete variable domain (other parts from reference TRBV28 and TRBJ2-1): DVKVTQSSRYLVKRTGEKVFLECVQDMDHENMFWYRQDPGLGLRLIYFSYDVKMKEKGDIPEGYSVSREKKERFSLILESASTNQTSMYLCASSPGGANEQFFGPGTRLTVL.

This clonotype was seen a few times. This chain uses TRBV5-5 with TRBJ2-1, with 11 bases matching TRBD2. This CDR3 comprises 17 residues. J gave up 8 bases and V 5 bases, and 15 bases lay outside the gene matches. CDR1 and CDR2 (germline): SGHKS, YYEKEE (reference sequence). In DNA form, the CDR3 reads TGTGCCAGCAGTCTTTCTCCCGCTAGCGGGAGGAGTGATGAGCAGTTCTTC. It is translated as CASSLSPASGRSDEQFF.

The J gene is TRBJ1-5, the V gene TRBV2; D perhaps matches TRBD1 (6 bases). This CDR3 spans 12 amino acids. Germline CDR1 reads SNHLY; CDR2 reads FYNNEI. V was cut by 6 bases and J by 7 bases, with 10 bases left in between. The CDR3 nucleotides read TGTGCCAGCAGGGGGGACACCCAGCCCCAGCATTTT. Protein sequence: CASRGDTQPQHF.

This clonotype was observed a few times. The chain uses TRBV4-1 and TRBJ2-1; TRBD1 aligns across 9 bases. This CDR3 has 22 residues. V shed 1 base and J 0 bases; nucleotides not matched to a gene: 19. Per germline, CDR1 MGHRA and CDR2 YSYEKL. The CDR3 here is CASSQVFFLGTGIIASYNEQFF. The CDR3 DNA reads as TGCGCCAGCAGCCAAGTGTTTTTTTTAGGGACAGGGATTATAGCCTCCTACAATGAGCAGTTCTTC.

This clonotype occurred a few times. This rearrangement joins TRBV5-8 to TRBJ2-4; 16 bases fit TRBD2. Germline-derived CDR1 and CDR2 are SGHTS and YDEGEE. The junction had 6 bases not matched to a gene; V was cut back by 3 bases and J by 6 bases. This CDR3 spans 17 amino acids. CDR3 bases: TGTGCCAGCAGCTCGGGACTAGCGGGAGGGCTGAGAAACATTCAGTACTTC. Amino acid sequence: CASSSGLAGGLRNIQYF.